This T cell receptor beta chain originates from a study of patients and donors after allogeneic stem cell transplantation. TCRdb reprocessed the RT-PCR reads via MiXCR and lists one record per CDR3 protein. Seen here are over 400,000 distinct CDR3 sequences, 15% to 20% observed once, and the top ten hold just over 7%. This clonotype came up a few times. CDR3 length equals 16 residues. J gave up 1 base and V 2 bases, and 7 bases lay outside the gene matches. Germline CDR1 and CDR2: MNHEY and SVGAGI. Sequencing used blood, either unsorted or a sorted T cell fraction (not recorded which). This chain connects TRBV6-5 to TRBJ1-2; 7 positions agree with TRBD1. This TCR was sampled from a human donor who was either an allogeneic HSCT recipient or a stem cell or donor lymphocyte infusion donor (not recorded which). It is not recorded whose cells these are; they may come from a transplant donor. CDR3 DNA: TGTGCCAGCAGTTACACACGGGACAGAATTAACTATGGCTACACCTTC. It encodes CASSYTRDRINYGYTF.